This note documents a single TCR beta chain sequence. These data belong to a study of cytomegalovirus exposure and HLA in healthy donors. This PCR relied on a set of 60 Vbeta primers and 13 Jbeta primers. Per the original methods: Unique TCR beta chains numbered approximately 76 million in a later analysis, with around 10 million shared. Sequencing used immunoSEQ multiplex PCR; TCRdb keeps in-frame clones, though not all of them. From that table come the V and J calls and clone size; the DNA was used to work out D and trimming. Altogether about 190,000 clones are present, 87% being singletons, with the ten largest covering about 1.2%. Per germline, CDR1 SQVTM and CDR2 ANQGSEA. Trimming pared 2 bases from V and 5 bases from J, leaving 15 bases between. This CDR3 comprises 14 residues.

Sequencing was done on a sample of PBMCs. The receptor was derived from a man aged 25 to 40 in good health and CMV-seronegative. The chain uses TRBV29-1 and TRBJ2-5, with D possibly TRBD1 on 6 matching bases. For the CDR3, the DNA is TGCAGCGTTGAACCCACAGGGTTACGCGAGACCCAGTACTTC. It is translated as CSVEPTGLRETQYF.